The 14 T cell receptor beta chains presented below share a single source sample, sequenced in a study of beta chain features in type 1 diabetes. The sequenced template was cDNA made from the entire isolated RNA. The table came from immunoSEQ multiplex PCR; TCRdb's copy has only in-frame clones and leaves some out. The sample lists a few hundred thousand clones, about 11% occurring once. The material sequenced was naive CD4+ T cells from blood. The receptors were gathered from a woman aged 30 to 39 in good health.

V gene TRBV9 combines with J gene TRBJ2-2; D remains unclear. V was trimmed by 3 bases and J by 8 bases, leaving 14 bases between them. This CDR3 contains 14 residues. The V gene's germline CDR1 is SGDLS and CDR2 YYNGEE. The CDR3: CASSAYTPGGELFF. Written as DNA, the CDR3 is TGTGCCAGCAGCGCATATACCCCAGGAGGGGAGCTGTTTTTT.

This chain links TRBV29-1 with TRBJ2-1, with 7 bases identical to TRBD2. The germline V gene has CDR1 SQVTM and CDR2 ANQGSEA. V was clipped by 7 bases and J by 5 bases; unmatched bases: 8. The CDR3 totals 13 residues. CDR3 in amino acids: CSGWGTTHNEQFF. CDR3 nucleotide sequence: TGCAGCGGGTGGGGGACTACCCACAATGAGCAGTTCTTC.

This clone was counted only a few times. The chain combines TRBV5-4 with TRBJ2-3; perhaps TRBD2 as D (5 bases). CDR1 and CDR2 from the germline V gene are SGHNT and YYREEE (reference sequence). V gave up 0 bases and J gave up 4 bases, with 6 bases separating them. CDR3 length: 13 residues. In nucleotides, the CDR3 is TGTGCCAGCAGCTTGGTCGGGGCAGATACGCAGTATTTT. Its protein product is CASSLVGADTQYF. Complete variable domain (other parts from reference TRBV5-4 and TRBJ2-3): ETGVTQSPTHLIKTRGQQVTLRCSSQSGHNTVSWYQQALGQGPQFIFQYYREEENGRGNFPPRFSGLQFPNYSSELNVNALELDDSALYLCASSLVGADTQYFGPGTRLTVL.

The rearrangement uses TRBV6-5 and TRBJ2-7, with TRBD2 matching over 10 bases. The CDR3 length is 15 residues. V lost 5 bases to trimming and J lost 9 bases; unmatched junction nucleotides: 13. Per the germline V gene, CDR1 is MNHEY and CDR2 is SVGAGI. The CDR3: CASSRLAGSLRWQYF. Written as DNA, the CDR3 is TGTGCCAGCAGTCGACTAGCGGGTAGTCTACGTTGGCAGTACTTC.

The chain is built from TRBV19 and TRBJ2-5; TRBD2 matches at 10 bases. The CDR3 loop spans 15 amino acids. Trimming at V came to 6 bases and at J to 0 bases, leaving 4 bases not matched to a gene. CDR1 is LNHDA and CDR2 is SQIVND in the germline V gene (reference sequence). The CDR3 is CASSDTSGNQETQYF. The DNA of the CDR3 is TGTGCCAGTAGCGATACTAGCGGGAACCAAGAGACCCAGTACTTC.

This clone was counted between two and nine times. This rearrangement joins TRBV15 to TRBJ2-7; TRBD2 matches 10 bases. The V gene end was trimmed by 1 base and the J gene end by 6 bases; junction bases not matched to a gene: 0. The CDR3 has 13 residues. Germline values: CDR1 LNHNV, CDR2 YYDKDF (reference sequence). The CDR3 here is CATSRGLAGEQYF. The CDR3 DNA reads as TGTGCCACCAGCAGAGGACTAGCGGGCGAGCAGTACTTC.

This clone occurred a few times. The gene calls are TRBV19 and TRBJ2-3; 11 bases match TRBD2. Per germline, CDR1 LNHDA and CDR2 SQIVND (reference sequence). There are 15 residues in the CDR3. After removal of 5 bases from V and 3 bases from J, the junction contained 4 bases not matched to a gene. The CDR3 DNA sequence: TGTGCCAGTAGTGGACTAGCGGGTTTTACAGATACGCAGTATTTT. It encodes CASSGLAGFTDTQYF.

The V gene is TRBV7-2, the J gene TRBJ2-6; D may be TRBD2 (5 bases). The CDR3 contains 16 residues. V was trimmed by 1 base and J by 3 bases, leaving 10 bases between them. Germline CDR1 is SGHTA and CDR2 is FQGNSA. CDR3 in DNA: TGTGCCAGCAGCTTAGTGTCCGGGGATGGGGCCAACGTCCTGACTTTC. This codes for CASSLVSGDGANVLTF.

This clone was picked up a small number of times. The CDR3: CASSSFQGNQPQHF. In DNA form, the CDR3 reads TGTGCCAGCAGCTCATTTCAGGGCAATCAGCCCCAGCATTTT. The chain carries TRBV5-6 and TRBJ1-5; D remains ambiguous. The CDR3 loop spans 14 amino acids. V dropped 3 bases and J dropped 2 bases, with 9 bases sitting between them. Germline CDR1 SGHDT, CDR2 YYEEEE.

The rearrangement joins TRBV27 to TRBJ2-2; D possibly corresponds to TRBD2 (5 bases). There are 13 residues in the CDR3. V dropped 5 bases and J dropped 4 bases, with 8 bases sitting between them. Looked up from germline, CDR1 is MNHEY and CDR2 is SMNVEV (reference sequence). CDR3 in DNA: TGTGCCAGCAGTACCGAGGGCACCGGGGAGCTGTTTTTT. It yields the protein CASSTEGTGELFF.

This clone was detected a few times. V and J are TRBV11-2 and TRBJ2-6; TRBD2 matches at 7 bases. The CDR3 is 15 amino acids. V trimming: 5 bases; J trimming: 0 bases; junction bases outside the gene matches: 1. Germline V gene sequence: CDR1 SGHAT, CDR2 FQNNGV. CDR3 coding DNA: TGTGCCAGCAGCCGCGGGGGCTCTGGGGCCAACGTCCTGACTTTC. Protein: CASSRGGSGANVLTF.

The chain carries TRBV18 and TRBJ1-5, with 9 bases identical to TRBD1. CDR1 is KGHSH and CDR2 is LQKENI in the germline V gene. This CDR3 is 15 amino acids long. Losses at the gene ends were 4 bases for V and 7 bases for J; bases not matched to a gene: 8. CDR3 in amino acids: CASSRTGTGNQPQHF. For the CDR3, the DNA is TGTGCCAGCTCACGAACCGGGACAGGGAACCAGCCCCAGCATTTT. The whole variable domain, filled in from reference TRBV18 and TRBJ1-5, reads NAGVMQNPRHLVRRRGQEARLRCSPMKGHSHVYWYRQLPEEGLKFMVYLQKENIIDESGMPKERFSAEFPKEGPSILRIQQVVRGDSAAYFCASSRTGTGNQPQHFGDGTRLSIL.

Only a few counts were recorded for this clone. The genes are TRBV19 and TRBJ2-5; D is perhaps TRBD2 (6 bases). Trimming removed 6 bases from V and 3 bases from J, with 11 bases in between. The germline gives CDR1 LNHDA, CDR2 SQIVND (reference sequence). This CDR3 region has 13 residues. CDR3 nucleotide sequence: TGTGCCAGTAGCGTAGCGGACAAAGAGACCCAGTACTTC. Amino acids: CASSVADKETQYF. Filled out from reference TRBV19 and TRBJ2-5, the complete variable domain reads DGGITQSPKYLFRKEGQNVTLSCEQNLNHDAMYWYRQDPGQGLRLIYYSQIVNDFQKGDIAEGYSVSREKKESFPLTVTSAQKNPTAFYLCASSVADKETQYFGPGTRLLVL.

The gene calls are TRBV5-1 and TRBJ2-1; no clear D gene. The CDR3 runs 12 residues. V lost 6 bases to trimming and J lost 10 bases, with 14 bases between them. Germline V gene sequence: CDR1 SGHRS, CDR2 YFSETQ. DNA of the CDR3: TGCGCCAGCAATGTAGTGGCAGGAGAGCAGTTCTTC. Translating it yields CASNVVAGEQFF.